This TCR beta chain stems from a study of cytomegalovirus exposure and HLA in healthy donors. For the study at large: An earlier analysis found fewer than 140 million unique TCR beta sequences from 200 million or so T cells. The Caucasian-associated ancestry cluster held 80% to 90% of around 380 genotyped donors. Overall study findings and caveats: Later analysis identified a missense DCLRE1C variant that was linked to TCR beta V- and J-gene trimming.

V was clipped by 3 bases and J by 7 bases; unmatched bases: 6. CDR1 and CDR2 (germline): SGDLS, YYNGEE. CDR3 length: 14 residues. The donors (healthy individuals) were bone marrow donors. The PCR contained 60 Vbeta and 13 Jbeta primers. Repertoires were generated with immunoSEQ multiplex PCR, while TCRdb's copy carries only in-frame clones and drops some. The table includes under 250,000 clones, 70% to 90% detected once. The sample holds one count of this clone. Its target is unknown. The chain is built from TRBV9 and TRBJ2-2; 7 bases align to TRBD2. The sequence derives from a girl aged 2 to 9 in good health and CMV-seronegative. Sequencing input: PBMCs. CDR3 amino acids: CASSAGGRDGELFF. CDR3 DNA: TGTGCCAGCAGCGCAGGCGGGAGAGACGGGGAGCTGTTTTTT.